The subject of this entry is one T cell receptor beta chain. This CDR3 region has 15 residues. From germline, CDR1 is KGHDR and CDR2 SFDVKD. Trimming removed 6 bases from V and 4 bases from J, with 15 bases in between. The sample comes from a study of T cell responses to AZD1222 COVID-19 vaccine. Method: immunoSEQ multiplex PCR; TCRdb's copy keeps in-frame clones and lacks some. The profile shows fewer than 90,000 clones, almost 90% of them singletons. The sample here was peripheral blood, taken 28 days after the second AZD1222 dose. V usage is TRBV24-1 and J usage is TRBJ1-3; no reliable D call. This clonotype was sampled from an adult who received the AZD1222 COVID-19 vaccine. In nucleotides, the CDR3 is TGTGCCACCAGTTCTAGTCGGGCACTCGGAAACACCATATATTTT. It specifies CATSSSRALGNTIYF.